Shown below are 7 T cell receptor beta chains from a single sample sequenced in a study of regulatory T cells (dated by TCRdb to the late 2010s). Broad study findings and their caveats: Regulatory T cells from CD3G-deficient patients showed reduced Shannon diversity compared with autologous conventional CD4+ cells and with control regulatory T cells.

Their antigens remain unidentified. Library preparation employed the immunoSEQ multiplex PCR assay. The multiplex PCR relied on 52 forward TRBV primers and 13 reverse TRBJ primers, and amplification bias was corrected through assay-based and computational methods. In TCRdb, the immuneACCESS table is reduced to in-frame sequences with V and J assigned. These tables do not hold every clone; where another copy was compared, an unresolved V gene accounts for under half, and the others remain unexplained. This sample has 4,100 or so clones in its table, and more than 85% of those were observed once. The ten largest clones take up 2% to 3% of the sample. Sequenced sample: CD4+ Tregs sorted from blood. The source of these receptors is a child aged 2 to 15 with CD3G deficiency.

The V and J genes are TRBV19 and TRBJ1-1; D is undetermined. This CDR3 comprises 14 residues. Germline CDR1 and CDR2: LNHDA and SQIVND (reference sequence). V dropped 4 bases and J dropped 0 bases, with 9 bases sitting between them. The CDR3 region has the DNA TGTGCCAGTAGTACAGGACGGATGAACACTGAAGCTTTCTTT. Its translation is CASSTGRMNTEAFF.

This chain uses TRBV6-1 with TRBJ1-1; 9 positions match TRBD1. CDR3 length equals 13 residues. V shed 6 bases and J 4 bases; nucleotides not matched to a gene: 3. CDR1 and CDR2 from the germline V gene are MNHNS and SASEGT. The CDR3 reads CASRQGARTEAFF. The DNA for the CDR3 is TGTGCCAGCAGACAGGGGGCGCGCACTGAAGCTTTCTTT.

V usage is TRBV28 and J usage is TRBJ2-7; D call uncertain. Trimming removed 6 bases from V and 3 bases from J, with 12 bases in between. This CDR3 comprises 13 residues. In germline, CDR1 is MDHEN, CDR2 SYDVKM. CDR3 coding DNA: TGTGCCAGCAGCCCCGCCCCTGTCTACGAGCAGTACTTC. It yields the protein CASSPAPVYEQYF.

This clone was seen just once. J is TRBJ1-1 and V is TRBV19; D is unresolved. The germline CDR1 and CDR2 sequences are LNHDA and SQIVND (reference sequence). This CDR3 has 12 amino acids. Deletions cut 3 bases from V and 3 bases from J, with 5 bases between. CDR3 sequence: CASSMGHTEAFF. CDR3 in DNA: TGTGCCAGTAGTATGGGCCACACTGAAGCTTTCTTT.

The V call is TRBV28, the J call TRBJ1-2; D unclear. V was clipped by 2 bases and J by 3 bases, with 16 bases between them. The CDR3 has 16 residues. Germline-derived CDR1 and CDR2 are MDHEN and SYDVKM. The CDR3 DNA sequence: TGTGCCAGCAGTTTAGGCGGAAGGGCAGATTACTATGGCTACACCTTC. Its translation: CASSLGGRADYYGYTF.

The CDR3 loop is CASSESGGNEKLFF. The CDR3 nucleotides are TGTGCCAGCAGTGAGTCCGGAGGTAATGAAAAACTGTTTTTT. The chain is built from TRBV6-1 and TRBJ1-4; no clear D. Germline CDR1 and CDR2: MNHNS and SASEGT. There are 14 residues in the CDR3. V lost 3 bases and J lost 4, with 9 bases in between.

The V call is TRBV7-9, the J call TRBJ2-5; D unclear. CDR3 length: 12 amino acids. Germline V CDR1 and CDR2: SEHNR, FQNEAQ (reference sequence). Trimming cost V 3 bases and J 5 bases, with 7 bases left between them. CDR3 nucleotides: TGTGCCAGCAGCTTCGCGTCCGAGACCCAGTACTTC. Translation gives CASSFASETQYF. The full variable domain, in which reference TRBV7-9 and TRBJ2-5 provide the parts outside the CDR3, is DTGVSQNPRHKITKRGQNVTFRCDPISEHNRLYWYRQTLGQGPEFLTYFQNEAQLEKSRLLSDRFSAERPKGSFSTLEIQRTEQGDSAMYLCASSFASETQYFGPGTRLLVL.